This T cell receptor (beta chain) was sequenced in a study of T cells in localized non-small cell lung cancer. Study outcomes and limitations: There were a median roughly 60 of the top 100 tumor clones appearing in adjacent lung. Uninvolved neighboring lung showed the greatest T cell clonality, exceeding tumor. Greater blood T cell density accompanied longer overall survival.

Libraries were prepared by immunoSEQ multiplex PCR; TCRdb keeps only in-frame clonotypes and omits some of them. The sample gives more than 750 clones, approximately 21% of which show up once; approximately 19% is in the top ten. With regard to this clone: What it binds is unknown.

The CDR3 extends over 15 amino acids. Per the germline V gene, CDR1 is LNHDA and CDR2 is SQIVND (reference sequence). V gave up 4 bases and J gave up 1 base, with 13 bases separating them. V and J are TRBV19 and TRBJ2-5, with TRBD1 as a possible D gene (6 bases). The sequence was collected from a male donor aged 60 or over with stage I lung adenocarcinoma. This sample comprised normal lung tissue next to the tumor, obtained before any cancer treatment. In DNA, the CDR3 is TGTGCCAGTAGTAACGGACAGCACTTCCAAGAGACCCAGTACTTC. It codes for CASSNGQHFQETQYF.